Presented here are 17 T cell receptor beta chains from one specimen sequenced in a study of shared clonotypes between healthy human individuals. Naive CD8 cells lacked CD45RO and underwent positive selection for CCR7, leaving out terminally differentiated effector memory CD45RA+ cells. The assay was immunoSEQ multiplex PCR, and TCRdb's table has in-frame clones only and misses some. The sample contains over 2,000,000 clones, around 93% of which appear only once. The sequenced sample was naive CD8+ T cells from PBMCs. Every receptor here comes from a man aged 18-30 years in good health. Some clones in this sample may be carry-over from other donors' samples.

This sequence joins TRBV2 and TRBJ2-1; 10 nucleotides agree with TRBD2. The junction had 7 bases not matched to a gene; V was cut back by 4 bases and J by 1 base. Germline assignment: CDR1 SNHLY and CDR2 FYNNEI. This CDR3 spans 17 amino acids. Written as DNA, the CDR3 is TGTGCCAGCAGTGGCTTTCCTAGCGGGAGTTCCTACAATGAGCAGTTCTTC. Encoded protein: CASSGFPSGSSYNEQFF. Together with reference TRBV2 and TRBJ2-1, the CDR3 gives the full variable domain: EPEVTQTPSHQVTQMGQEVILRCVPISNHLYFYWYRQILGQKVEFLVSFYNNEISEKSEIFDDQFSVERPDGSNFTLKIRSTKLEDSAMYFCASSGFPSGSSYNEQFFGPGTRLTVL.

This sequence joins TRBV28 and TRBJ1-1, with D maybe TRBD1 (6 bases). The CDR3 is 14 amino acids. Per the germline V gene, CDR1 is MDHEN and CDR2 is SYDVKM. V dropped 1 base and J dropped 5 bases, with 11 bases sitting between them. This chain's CDR3 is CASSLFQQGTEAFF. CDR3 coding DNA: TGTGCCAGCAGTTTATTCCAACAGGGAACTGAAGCTTTCTTT.

About this clone: Different DNA sequences within this sample yield the same CDR3. The chain is built from TRBV11-2 and TRBJ2-1; TRBD2 agrees at 7 bases. The CDR3 has 15 amino acids. Germline V gene sequence: CDR1 SGHAT, CDR2 FQNNGV. After removal of 2 bases from V and 4 bases from J, the junction contained 5 bases not matched to a gene. This CDR3 is CASSLRAGVYNEQFF. The CDR3 DNA is TGTGCCAGCAGCTTACGCGCGGGGGTATACAATGAGCAGTTCTTC.

The chain recombines TRBV9 with TRBJ2-2, with TRBD2 identical over 9 bases. With V trimmed by 0 bases and J by 6 bases, 3 bases remained unmatched. The germline V gene encodes CDR1 SGDLS and CDR2 YYNGEE. This CDR3 is built from 15 residues. The CDR3 is CASSVGLAGPGELFF. The DNA of the CDR3 is TGTGCCAGCAGCGTAGGTCTAGCGGGACCCGGGGAGCTGTTTTTT.

The chain recombines TRBV18 with TRBJ2-5, with 11 bases identical to TRBD2. This CDR3 region has 20 residues. Germline V gene lookup returns CDR1 KGHSH and CDR2 LQKENI. The trim removed 2 bases at V and 0 bases at J, leaving 14 bases unmatched. The CDR3 DNA reads TGTGCCAGCTCACCAGCCGAAGGTACCGGGACTAGCGGTTACCAAGAGACCCAGTACTTC. Residues: CASSPAEGTGTSGYQETQYF.

The V gene is TRBV29-1, the J gene TRBJ2-7; D is possibly TRBD1 or TRBD2 (5 bases each). Germline CDR1 is SQVTM and CDR2 is ANQGSEA. V was clipped by 6 bases and J by 3 bases, with 15 bases between them. This CDR3 contains 13 residues. CDR3 nucleotide sequence: TGCAGCGTACCGGGACCCGTAGACTACGAGCAGTACTTC. Amino acids: CSVPGPVDYEQYF.

In regard to this clone: Other DNA sequences in the sample encode the same CDR3. The chain links TRBV10-3 to TRBJ2-7, with TRBD1 identical over 8 bases. This CDR3 comprises 14 residues. CDR1 and CDR2 (germline): ENHRY, SYGVKD. Trimming at V came to 2 bases and at J to 2 bases, leaving 2 bases not matched to a gene. Here the CDR3 reads CAISEGQGAYEQYF. CDR3 in DNA: TGTGCCATCAGTGAGGGACAGGGAGCCTACGAGCAGTACTTC.

The V call is TRBV29-1, the J call TRBJ2-2; 8 bases map to TRBD2. CDR3 length: 14 amino acids. J was trimmed by 0 bases and V by 3 bases; bases with no gene match: 0. In germline, CDR1 is SQVTM, CDR2 ANQGSEA. The CDR3 loop reads CSVERGANTGELFF. The CDR3 nucleotides read TGCAGCGTTGAGCGGGGGGCGAACACCGGGGAGCTGTTTTTT.

This rearrangement joins TRBV28 to TRBJ2-5; tentative D call: TRBD1 (6 bases). Trimming pared 5 bases from V and 5 bases from J, leaving 12 bases between. Germline CDR1 MDHEN, CDR2 SYDVKM. The CDR3 sequence is 13 residues long. Here the CDR3 DNA reads TGTGCCAGCAGTCGGGACACCCAGGAGACCCAGTACTTC. It encodes CASSRDTQETQYF. The full variable domain, rest sourced from reference TRBV28 and TRBJ2-5, is DVKVTQSSRYLVKRTGEKVFLECVQDMDHENMFWYRQDPGLGLRLIYFSYDVKMKEKGDIPEGYSVSREKKERFSLILESASTNQTSMYLCASSRDTQETQYFGPGTRLLVL.

V and J are TRBV30 and TRBJ2-1; unclear D gene. Germline V CDR1 and CDR2: GTSNPN, SVGIG (reference sequence). The CDR3 length is 14 residues. The germline V and J ends were trimmed by 3 bases and 10 bases, with 19 bases remaining between them. This CDR3 reads CAWRDRVAPLEQFF. CDR3 bases: TGTGCCTGGAGGGACCGCGTAGCTCCCTTAGAGCAGTTCTTC.

The chain couples TRBV5-1 to TRBJ2-7; D perhaps matches TRBD1 (6 bases). The CDR3 covers 13 residues. V was shortened by 2 bases and J by 5 bases, with 11 bases between the two germline ends. Per germline, CDR1 SGHRS and CDR2 YFSETQ. CDR3 sequence reads: CASSLRGFDEQYF. CDR3 sequence (DNA): TGCGCCAGCAGCTTAAGGGGGTTCGACGAGCAGTACTTC.

The chain joins TRBV30 to TRBJ1-2; D is ambiguous. The CDR3 is made up of 13 amino acids. The ends were cut back, 0 bases at V and 4 bases at J, with 9 bases in the middle. CDR1 and CDR2 from the germline V gene are GTSNPN and SVGIG (reference sequence). The CDR3 sequence is CAWSVPDGYGYTF. Written as DNA, the CDR3 is TGTGCCTGGAGTGTACCAGACGGCTATGGCTACACCTTC.

V is TRBV11-2 and J is TRBJ2-1; D remains unclear. This CDR3 is 13 amino acids long. CDR1 is SGHAT, CDR2 FQNNGV, per germline. V lost 5 bases to trimming and J lost 0 bases, with 5 bases between them. DNA for the CDR3: TGTGCCAGCAGCCGGCACTCCTACAATGAGCAGTTCTTC. Protein product: CASSRHSYNEQFF.

For the CDR3, the DNA is TGTGCCAGCAGCCCAGGGACACAGACCTATGGCTACACCTTC. The encoded protein is CASSPGTQTYGYTF. The genes are TRBV7-3 and TRBJ1-2; a possible D gene is TRBD1 (6 bases). Germline CDR1 SGHTA, CDR2 FQGTGA. Trimming took 5 bases from V and 4 from J, leaving 14 bases between them. CDR3 size: 14 residues.

The chain couples TRBV7-6 to TRBJ2-1, with D uncertain. Germline CDR1 reads SGHVS; CDR2 reads FNYEAQ. The CDR3 contains 15 residues. Trimming took off 6 bases at V and 2 bases at J, with 14 bases between the two ends. The CDR3 loop is CASSRSAGAYNEQFF. DNA of the CDR3: TGTGCCAGCAGTAGATCCGCTGGGGCCTACAATGAGCAGTTCTTC.

The chain combines TRBV7-3 with TRBJ1-2; D is unclear. This CDR3 comprises 13 residues. V gave up 7 bases and J gave up 2 bases, with 11 bases separating them. Germline V CDR1 and CDR2: SGHTA, FQGTGA. The DNA for the CDR3 is TGTGCCAGCAAACCCTTTAGAAACTATGGCTACACCTTC. Translation gives CASKPFRNYGYTF.

The chain employs TRBV28 and TRBJ1-1; D unclear. This CDR3 is built from 14 residues. Germline V gene lookup returns CDR1 MDHEN and CDR2 SYDVKM. The V end was cut by 6 bases, the J end by 4 bases, with 15 bases between. CDR3 nucleotide sequence: TGTGCCAGCAGCTTGGACGGCTGGGGCACTGAAGCTTTCTTT. Translated, it gives CASSLDGWGTEAFF.